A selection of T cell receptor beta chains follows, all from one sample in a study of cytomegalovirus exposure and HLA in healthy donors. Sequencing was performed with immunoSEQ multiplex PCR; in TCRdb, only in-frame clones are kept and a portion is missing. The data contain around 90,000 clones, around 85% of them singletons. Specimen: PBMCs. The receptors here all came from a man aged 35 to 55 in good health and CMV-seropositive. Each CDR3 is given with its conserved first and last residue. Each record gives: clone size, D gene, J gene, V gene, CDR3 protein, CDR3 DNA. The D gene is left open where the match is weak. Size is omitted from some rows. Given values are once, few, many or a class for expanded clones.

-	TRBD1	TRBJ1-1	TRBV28	CASSLLELGGAEAFF	TGTGCCAGCAGTTTGCTCGAATTAGGGGGCGCGGAAGCTTTCTTT
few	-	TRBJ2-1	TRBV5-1	CASSLGISLYNEQFF	TGCGCCAGCAGCTTGGGTATTAGCTTGTACAATGAGCAGTTCTTC
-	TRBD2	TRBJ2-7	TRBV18	CASSPKRRGGLAAYEQYF	TGTGCCAGCTCACCCAAACGTCGAGGCGGACTAGCGGCCTACGAGCAGTACTTC
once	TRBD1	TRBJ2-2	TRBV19	CASSHQTGGTGELFF	TGTGCCAGTAGCCACCAAACAGGGGGCACCGGGGAGCTGTTTTTT
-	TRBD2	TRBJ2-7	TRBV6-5	CASSRGLAASYEQYF	TGTGCCAGCAGCCGGGGACTAGCGGCCTCCTACGAGCAGTACTTC
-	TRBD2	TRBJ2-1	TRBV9	CASSVDGARLAGEDWQFF	TGTGCCAGCAGCGTAGACGGGGCTAGGCTAGCGGGAGAGGATTGGCAGTTCTTC
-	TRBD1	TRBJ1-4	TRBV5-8	CASSFGQGISSNEKLFF	TGTGCCAGCAGCTTTGGACAGGGGATATCCTCTAATGAAAAACTGTTTTTT
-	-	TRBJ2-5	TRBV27	CASSSTRIQETQYF	TGTGCCAGCAGTTCAACACGCATCCAAGAGACCCAGTACTTC
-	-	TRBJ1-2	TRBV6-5	CASSYDPQGYYGYTF	TGTGCCAGCAGTTACGACCCTCAGGGATACTATGGCTACACCTTC
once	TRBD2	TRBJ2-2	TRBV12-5	CASGSGGAATGELFF	TGTGCTAGTGGAAGCGGGGGGGCCGCCACCGGGGAGCTGTTTTTT
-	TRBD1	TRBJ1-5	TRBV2	CASSVWTGASNQPQHF	TGTGCCAGCAGTGTATGGACAGGGGCAAGCAATCAGCCCCAGCATTTT
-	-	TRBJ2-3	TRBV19	CASTRRGPNTDTQYF	TGTGCCAGTACCCGGAGGGGACCTAACACAGATACGCAGTATTTT
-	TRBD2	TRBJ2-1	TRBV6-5	CASNPTSGVHNEQFF	TGTGCCAGCAACCCGACTAGCGGGGTTCACAATGAGCAGTTCTTC
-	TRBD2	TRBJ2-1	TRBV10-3	CAISSGTSGEYNEQFF	TGTGCCATCAGTTCCGGGACTAGCGGGGAATACAATGAGCAGTTCTTC
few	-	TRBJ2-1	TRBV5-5	CASSLAAGTYNEQFF	TGTGCCAGCAGCTTGGCTGCAGGAACCTACAATGAGCAGTTCTTC
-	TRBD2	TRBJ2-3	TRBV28	CASSLASSGPDTQYF	TGTGCCAGCAGTTTAGCCTCTAGCGGACCGGATACGCAGTATTTT
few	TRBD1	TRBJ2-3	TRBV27	CASSLIQGSTDTQYF	TGTGCCAGCAGTTTGATACAGGGGTCCACAGATACGCAGTATTTT
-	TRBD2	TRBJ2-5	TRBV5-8	CASSTTSGRALETQYF	TGTGCCAGCAGCACCACTAGCGGGAGGGCCCTGGAGACCCAGTACTTC
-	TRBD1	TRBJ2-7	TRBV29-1	CSARDRGYEQYF	TGCAGCGCCCGGGACAGGGGGTACGAGCAGTACTTC
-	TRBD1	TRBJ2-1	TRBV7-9	CASSSGTESYNEQFF	TGTGCCAGCAGCTCGGGGACAGAATCCTACAATGAGCAGTTCTTC
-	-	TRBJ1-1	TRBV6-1	CASSDQGTPNTEAFF	TGTGCCAGCAGTGACCAGGGGACACCGAACACTGAAGCTTTCTTT
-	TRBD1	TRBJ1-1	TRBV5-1	CASSLRDRVEAFF	TGCGCCAGCAGCTTGCGGGACAGAGTTGAAGCTTTCTTT
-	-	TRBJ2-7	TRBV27	CASTPAGRTYEQYF	TGTGCCAGCACCCCTGCGGGGCGAACCTACGAGCAGTACTTC
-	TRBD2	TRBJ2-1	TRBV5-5	CASSSITGGTSYIEQFF	TGTGCCAGCAGCTCGATAACCGGGGGGACTAGTTATATTGAGCAGTTCTTC
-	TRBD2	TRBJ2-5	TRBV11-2	CASSIGTSGGQETQYF	TGTGCCAGCAGCATCGGGACTAGCGGGGGACAAGAGACCCAGTACTTC
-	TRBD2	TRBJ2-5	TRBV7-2	CASSSTGLAGGETQYF	TGTGCCAGCAGCTCCACGGGACTAGCGGGTGGAGAGACCCAGTACTTC
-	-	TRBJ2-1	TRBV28	CASLQRLSSYNEQFF	TGTGCCAGCCTCCAGCGGCTAAGCTCCTACAATGAGCAGTTCTTC